The 32 T cell receptor beta chains presented below share a single source sample, sequenced in a study of T cells in Graves' hyperthyroidism and ophthalmopathy. The CDR3 regions of TCR beta were amplified from RNA transcripts. HTBI primers drove first-round RT-PCR of the TCR CDR3. TCRdb reprocessed the multiplex PCR reads via MiXCR and lists one record per CDR3 protein. In the table there are more than 500,000 distinct CDR3 sequences, around 15% of which are singletons. Sequenced material: blood. Source of these receptors: a woman aged 25 to 39 with Graves' hyperthyroidism.

This clonotype was picked up a small number of times. This chain joins TRBV10-3 and TRBJ1-1; no reliable D call. The V gene lost 2 bases and the J gene lost 7 bases, with 8 bases spanning the gap. Germline V gene data show CDR1 as ENHRY and CDR2 as SYGVKD. This CDR3 comprises 12 residues. CDR3 sequence reads: CAISEASDEAFF. In DNA, the CDR3 is TGTGCCATCAGTGAGGCCTCAGATGAAGCTTTCTTT.

This rearrangement joins TRBV18 to TRBJ1-3; maybe TRBD1 (5 bases). This CDR3 is built from 18 residues. Looked up from germline, CDR1 is KGHSH and CDR2 is LQKENI. The V end lost 1 base, the J end lost 0 bases, and 16 bases lay between the germline ends. As DNA, the CDR3 is TGTGCCAGCTCACCACAGTGGCTGGGACGGAACTCTGGAAACACCATATATTTT. Its protein is CASSPQWLGRNSGNTIYF.

This clonotype came up many times. The chain employs TRBV28 and TRBJ2-5, with 9 positions matching TRBD1. Germline V gene lookup returns CDR1 MDHEN and CDR2 SYDVKM. Germline trimming cut 3 bases from V and 5 bases from J; bases unmatched to any gene: 7. CDR3 length: 15 residues. The CDR3 protein is CASSFSGTGKETQYF. The DNA for the CDR3 is TGTGCCAGCAGTTTCTCCGGGACAGGGAAGGAGACCCAGTACTTC.

V gene TRBV5-1 combines with J gene TRBJ2-7; D remains unclear. The ends were cut back, 4 bases at V and 3 bases at J, with 11 bases in the middle. This CDR3 has 13 amino acids. Germline CDR1 and CDR2: SGHRS and YFSETQ. The CDR3 loop is CASSPHPLYEQYF. CDR3 in DNA: TGCGCCAGCAGCCCGCACCCACTCTACGAGCAGTACTTC.

A single count supports this clonotype. The CDR3 DNA reads as TGTGCCAGCACTACCACAGGGGCAGAGGGCTACACCTTC. Protein sequence: CASTTTGAEGYTF. V is TRBV28 and J is TRBJ1-2, with TRBD1 matching over 7 bases. The CDR3 is 13 amino acids. From germline, CDR1 is MDHEN and CDR2 SYDVKM. V trimming: 7 bases; J trimming: 8 bases; junction bases outside the gene matches: 10.

This clonotype was observed at least ten times. The J gene is TRBJ2-1, the V gene TRBV12-3 or TRBV12-4; 9 positions agree with TRBD1. The CDR3 consists of 15 residues. V was pared by 4 bases and J by 5 bases, with 6 bases of the junction left unmatched. CDR3 in amino acids: CASSWDGTGNNEQFF. CDR3 coding DNA: TGTGCCAGCAGTTGGGACGGGACAGGGAACAATGAGCAGTTCTTC.

Ten or more counts support this clonotype. The chain recombines TRBV11-2 with TRBJ2-1; the D gene is possibly TRBD1 (6 bases). V was pared by 1 base and J by 9 bases, with 13 bases between. This CDR3 has 14 amino acids. The V gene's germline CDR1 is SGHAT and CDR2 FQNNGV. CDR3 nucleotide sequence: TGTGCCAGCAGCTTAGGGCAGGGGTCGGGTGAGCAGTTCTTC. Translated: CASSLGQGSGEQFF.

V gene TRBV7-9 combines with J gene TRBJ2-3, with D perhaps matching TRBD2 (5 bases). With 6 bases removed from V and 0 bases from J, the gap between germline ends came to 7 bases. Germline lookup yields CDR1 SEHNR and CDR2 FQNEAQ (reference sequence). There are 13 residues in the CDR3. The CDR3 loop is CASRWESTDTQYF. The CDR3 DNA sequence: TGTGCCAGCAGGTGGGAGAGCACAGATACGCAGTATTTT.

This clonotype was counted many times. The chain uses TRBV6-1 and TRBJ2-7; D not certain. Germline CDR1 MNHNS, CDR2 SASEGT. Between the trimmed V and J ends, which lost 10 bases and 2 bases, there was a span of 15 bases. The CDR3 spans 13 residues. Here the CDR3 reads CATFDGSTYEQYF. In DNA, the CDR3 is TGTGCCACCTTTGACGGATCGACCTACGAGCAGTACTTC.

This clonotype was seen at least ten times. The chain employs TRBV7-3 and TRBJ2-1, with D possibly matching TRBD2 (7 bases). This CDR3 has 14 residues. Per germline, CDR1 SGHTA and CDR2 FQGTGA. V was pared by 2 bases and J by 8 bases, with 13 bases between. For the CDR3, the DNA is TGTGCCAGCAGCTTATCACAGGGAGGGGATGAGCAGTTCTTC. The encoded protein is CASSLSQGGDEQFF.

This sequence joins TRBV7-9 and TRBJ2-1, with D unresolved. The J call may be incorrect, as the DNA end agrees better with TRBJ2-7. Per the germline V gene, CDR1 is SEHNR and CDR2 is FQNEAQ (reference sequence). The CDR3 covers 12 residues. The CDR3, as DNA: TGTGCCAGCAGCTTAGGTACCAATGAGCAGTACTTC. This translates into CASSLGTNEQYF.

This clonotype was recorded many times. The chain has TRBV7-2 and TRBJ2-5; D could derive from TRBD1 or TRBD2 (5 bases each). There are 16 residues in the CDR3. V lost 4 bases to trimming and J lost 2 bases, with 17 bases between them. Germline loops: CDR1 SGHTA, CDR2 FQGNSA. The CDR3 sequence: CASSSTRGIGQETQYF. CDR3 sequence (DNA): TGTGCCAGCAGCTCAACTAGGGGTATCGGGCAAGAGACCCAGTACTTC.

In this sample, this clonotype turned up many times. This sequence joins TRBV20-1 and TRBJ2-7, with D possibly being TRBD1 (6 bases). The CDR3 loop spans 12 amino acids. Per germline, CDR1 DFQATT and CDR2 SNEGSKA (reference sequence). Trimming left V 5 bases short and J 6 bases short, with 14 bases between. In DNA form, the CDR3 reads TGCAGTGCTCAAAAGAGGGGGATCGAGCAGTACTTC. Translating gives CSAQKRGIEQYF.

V is TRBV7-8 and J is TRBJ1-2, with D hard to call. V dropped 5 bases and J dropped 1 base, with 20 bases sitting between them. The CDR3 loop spans 17 amino acids. CDR1 and CDR2 (germline): SGHVS, FQNEAQ. Here the CDR3 reads CASSAPFVGMGNYGYTF. As DNA, the CDR3 is TGTGCCAGCAGCGCCCCATTTGTAGGGATGGGTAACTATGGCTACACCTTC.

This clonotype was recorded at least ten times. The chain employs TRBV27 and TRBJ1-2; D is perhaps TRBD1 (6 bases). V gave up 3 bases and J gave up 6 bases, with 14 bases separating them. Germline CDR1 is MNHEY and CDR2 is SMNVEV (reference sequence). The CDR3 is 14 amino acids. CDR3: CASSLRGAIHGYTF. In DNA, the CDR3 is TGTGCCAGCAGTTTGCGGGGGGCGATACATGGCTACACCTTC.

Many counts were recorded for this clonotype. This chain uses TRBV20-1 with TRBJ1-5, with D hard to call. This CDR3 comprises 12 residues. V lost 3 bases to trimming and J lost 1 base, with 4 bases between them. Looked up from germline, CDR1 is DFQATT and CDR2 is SNEGSKA (reference sequence). The CDR3 sequence: CSASNSNQPQHF. The CDR3 DNA is TGCAGTGCTAGTAACAGCAATCAGCCCCAGCATTTT.

Points on this clonotype: One base away lies a much larger clone, so this may be a sequencing read error. This chain joins TRBV6-1 and TRBJ2-3; D might be TRBD1 (6 bases). The CDR3 is made up of 13 amino acids. Germline lookup yields CDR1 MNHNS and CDR2 SASEGT. CDR3 region: CASSTSWTDTLYF. The CDR3 DNA reads as TGTGCCAGCAGTACATCGTGGACAGATACGCTGTATTTT.

This clonotype was counted between two and nine times. V and J are TRBV5-6 and TRBJ2-3; D is ambiguous. There are 11 residues in the CDR3. Per germline, CDR1 SGHDT and CDR2 YYEEEE. The germline V and J ends were trimmed by 4 bases and 7 bases, with 7 bases remaining between them. The CDR3 protein is CASSLRNTQYF. The CDR3 region has the DNA TGTGCCAGCAGCCTTCGCAATACGCAGTATTTT.

Ten or more counts support this clonotype. The chain has TRBV12-3 or TRBV12-4 and TRBJ2-1; D gene uncertain. This CDR3 spans 15 amino acids. V lost 5 bases, J lost 8 bases, and 19 bases lay in between. The DNA of the CDR3 is TGTGCCAGCAGTGCCCGTTTAGCTCCTAGGGATGAGCAGTTCTTC. Encoded protein: CASSARLAPRDEQFF.

This clonotype came up many times. The chain carries TRBV20-1 and TRBJ1-1, with a weak D call TRBD1 (5 bases). Germline V gene data show CDR1 as DFQATT and CDR2 as SNEGSKA (reference sequence). The CDR3 covers 13 residues. Trimming stripped 1 base from V and 3 bases from J, with 9 bases between. The CDR3 reads CSARGGGYTEAFF. The CDR3 DNA follows: TGCAGTGCTAGAGGGGGCGGGTACACTGAAGCTTTCTTT.

This clonotype was picked up a small number of times. The J gene is TRBJ1-5, the V gene TRBV19; the D is unclear. CDR1 LNHDA and CDR2 SQIVND come from the germline V gene (reference sequence). V was pared by 8 bases and J by 2 bases, with 16 bases between. The CDR3 is 15 amino acids. The CDR3 nucleotides are TGTGCCAGTTCCATGGGTCGGGGAGGCAATCAGCCCCAGCATTTT. Translation: CASSMGRGGNQPQHF. Combining the CDR3 with reference TRBV19 and TRBJ1-5 gives the whole variable domain DGGITQSPKYLFRKEGQNVTLSCEQNLNHDAMYWYRQDPGQGLRLIYYSQIVNDFQKGDIAEGYSVSREKKESFPLTVTSAQKNPTAFYLCASSMGRGGNQPQHFGDGTRLSIL.

This clonotype came up many times. The gene calls are TRBV2 and TRBJ1-1; D not certain. The ends were cut back, 7 bases at V and 8 bases at J, with 11 bases in the middle. There are 11 residues in the CDR3. CDR1 SNHLY and CDR2 FYNNEI come from the germline V gene. The CDR3 region is CASTTGTEAFF. The DNA for the CDR3 is TGTGCCAGCACCACTGGAACAGAAGCTTTCTTT.

In its sample, this clonotype was seen many times. V and J are TRBV20-1 and TRBJ1-2; tentative D call: TRBD1 (5 bases). The CDR3 runs to 13 residues. V lost 1 base, J lost 5 bases, and 11 bases lay in between. Per the germline V gene, CDR1 is DFQATT and CDR2 is SNEGSKA (reference sequence). The CDR3 nucleotides are TGCAGTGCTAGAGGACAGAGGAGTTATGGCTACACCTTC. Its protein product is CSARGQRSYGYTF.

This clonotype was seen only a few times. The chain couples TRBV29-1 to TRBJ1-4, with TRBD1 identical over 7 bases. This CDR3 spans 13 amino acids. J lost 10 bases, V lost 4 bases, and 9 bases had no gene match. CDR1 SQVTM and CDR2 ANQGSEA come from the germline V gene. CDR3 nucleotides: TGCAGCGTTGTTCCAGGGGGGGCGGGAAAACTGTTTTTT. Its translation is CSVVPGGAGKLFF.

This clonotype showed up just a few times. The chain uses TRBV19 and TRBJ1-5; TRBD1 aligns across 9 bases. Germline V gene lookup returns CDR1 LNHDA and CDR2 SQIVND (reference sequence). V shed 5 bases and J 3 bases; nucleotides not matched to a gene: 5. This CDR3 has 15 residues. The CDR3 protein is CASSLGQGFNQPQHF. The CDR3 bases are TGTGCCAGTAGTCTGGGACAGGGTTTCAATCAGCCCCAGCATTTT.

In the case of this clonotype: It may be a read error: a sequence one base away is much more abundant. The chain combines TRBV10-1 with TRBJ1-1; a weak D match, TRBD1 (5 bases). CDR1 and CDR2 (germline): WNHNN, SYGVQD (reference sequence). V was pared by 6 bases and J by 6 bases, with 20 bases between. This CDR3 spans 15 amino acids. This chain's CDR3 is CASSHLQRGGAEAFF. The DNA of the CDR3 is TGCGCCAGCAGCCACCTTCAGCGAGGAGGGGCTGAAGCTTTCTTT.

Details on this clonotype: A much more abundant neighbour one base away suggests this may be a read error. The chain employs TRBV28 and TRBJ2-3, with TRBD1 matching over 9 bases. This CDR3 contains 13 residues. In germline, CDR1 is MDHEN, CDR2 SYDVKM. The J segment lost 5 bases and the V segment lost 6 bases, leaving 3 bases of the junction unmatched. The chain's CDR3 is CASRTTGGDTQYF. CDR3 bases: TGTGCCAGCAGGACGACAGGGGGAGATACGCAGTATTTT.

This clonotype was seen a handful of times. This chain joins TRBV18 and TRBJ2-2; D uncertain. The CDR3 runs to 13 residues. Germline CDR1 KGHSH, CDR2 LQKENI. V lost 2 bases, J lost 4 bases, and 5 bases lay in between. In DNA, the CDR3 is TGTGCCAGCTCACCATCCCCCACCGGGGAGCTGTTTTTT. Protein product: CASSPSPTGELFF.

This rearrangement joins TRBV5-6 to TRBJ1-1; TRBD1 matches at 9 bases. This CDR3 has 15 amino acids. Looked up from germline, CDR1 is SGHDT and CDR2 is YYEEEE. V was pared by 1 base and J by 3 bases, with 4 bases of the junction left unmatched. The CDR3 spells CASSLYGTGYTEAFF. CDR3 nucleotide sequence: TGTGCCAGCAGCTTGTACGGGACAGGGTACACTGAAGCTTTCTTT.

This clonotype was detected ten times or more. V is TRBV6-1 and J is TRBJ1-1; tentative D call: TRBD1 (6 bases). V was cut by 7 bases and J by 0 bases, with 15 bases left in between. There are 15 residues in the CDR3. The germline V gene encodes CDR1 MNHNS and CDR2 SASEGT. The CDR3 is CASTPFGQMNTEAFF. As DNA, the CDR3 is TGTGCCAGCACCCCTTTCGGACAGATGAACACTGAAGCTTTCTTT.

The chain is built from TRBV27 and TRBJ2-3; perhaps TRBD2 as D (6 bases). Trimming left V 2 bases short and J 5 bases short, with 11 bases between. Germline V gene sequence: CDR1 MNHEY, CDR2 SMNVEV (reference sequence). This CDR3 spans 14 amino acids. CDR3 bases: TGTGCCAGCAGTTTAAATTCGGGAGAAGATACGCAGTATTTT. Translation gives CASSLNSGEDTQYF.

In this sample, this clonotype turned up many times. The genes are TRBV28 and TRBJ2-7; the D gene is possibly TRBD1 (6 bases). Germline V gene sequence: CDR1 MDHEN, CDR2 SYDVKM. The V gene lost 7 bases and the J gene lost 0 bases, with 16 bases spanning the gap. This CDR3 has 15 amino acids. CDR3 nucleotides: TGTGCCAGCACCCCCGCCGGGACAAGCTCCTACGAGCAGTACTTC. Its translation is CASTPAGTSSYEQYF.